Sequencing of this T cell receptor (beta chain) was carried out in a study of CD8 T cells in ankylosing spondylitis (dated by TCRdb to the late 2010s). The study in broad terms: T cell receptor beta repertoires were profiled in healthy donors and ankylosing spondylitis patients so that disease-linked TCR variants could be found. The whole study cohort included over a hundred healthy donors and 20 to 25 ankylosing spondylitis patients. Peripheral blood was sampled, and synovial fluid was also collected from ankylosing spondylitis patients.

This clonotype was observed a handful of times. Its antigen remains undetermined. The record has no base qualities; no much larger clone is one base away. V is pared back by 1 base and J by 3 bases, with 6 bases lying between the germline termini. The CDR3 contains 14 residues, cysteine and phenylalanine counted. CDR3 DNA is the only sequence kept; it has 42 bases, read in frame from the first base. Results the study describes overall, beyond this receptor: Blood from ankylosing spondylitis patients appeared to be characterized by a TCR beta motif composed of 7 to 9 highly homologous amino acid variants. The disease-linked clones were reported to be significantly enriched in matched synovial fluid samples from ankylosing spondylitis patients. Some TCR beta motif variants had previously been reported in synovial fluid and blood of reactive arthritis patients, which suggested common disease-initiation mechanisms. A CD8+ phenotype was shown by the disease-linked clones, which were found at relatively low frequencies in peripheral blood.

TCRdb records Illumina HiSeq 2500 as the sequencer. Quantitative 5'-RACE with molecular barcodes was used to prepare TCR beta libraries. The source study handled its data this way. A new computational method based on a probabilistic model of VDJ rearrangement was used to identify disease-linked TCR variants. TCRdb passed the public sequencing reads through fastp at Q25 and MiXCR, retaining productive beta sequences. Identical CDR3 proteins give one entry, which carries the most common genes and DNA. Here the V and J calls rest on TCRdb's processing, not on the authors' analysis. The sample table shows about 90,000 distinct CDR3 sequences, and roughly 27% are seen once. The ten top clones hold over 50% of the sample.

The sequence joins TRBV12-3 or TRBV12-4 to TRBJ2-2; no D gene is confidently identified. This receptor was taken from a male donor with ankylosing spondylitis or in good health (not recorded which). Specimen: blood, either unsorted or a sorted T cell fraction (not recorded which). The CDR3 in this case is CASSLGGYTGELFF. The nucleotides read TGTGCCAGCAGTTTAGGAGGCTACACCGGGGAGCTGTTTTTT.